The 29 T cell receptor beta chains reported below all come from one sample, sequenced in a study of PD-1 blockade in classical Hodgkin lymphoma. Every patient experienced relapse after autologous stem cell transplantation, and brentuximab vedotin exposure varied. The data were produced by immunoSEQ multiplex PCR, yet TCRdb's version contains in-frame clones alone and is incomplete. This sample has around 41,000 clones, with roughly 72% found just once. Sequencing used peripheral blood mononuclear cells (PBMCs), obtained before the second cycle of nivolumab. The receptors were sampled from a human donor with classical Hodgkin lymphoma.

The rearrangement joins TRBV2 to TRBJ1-1; D is possibly TRBD1 (5 bases). Per germline, CDR1 SNHLY and CDR2 FYNNEI. Trimming removed 4 bases at V and 6 bases at J, with 12 bases between. There are 13 residues in the CDR3. CDR3 sequence reads: CASSASREAEAFF. For the CDR3, the DNA is TGTGCCAGCAGTGCATCCAGGGAAGCTGAAGCTTTCTTT. Complete variable domain (other parts from reference TRBV2 and TRBJ1-1): EPEVTQTPSHQVTQMGQEVILRCVPISNHLYFYWYRQILGQKVEFLVSFYNNEISEKSEIFDDQFSVERPDGSNFTLKIRSTKLEDSAMYFCASSASREAEAFFGQGTRLTVV.

Note on this clone: The sample has other DNA sequences that encode this CDR3 too. The genes are TRBV7-9 and TRBJ1-2; D ambiguous. This CDR3 contains 13 residues. CDR1 SEHNR and CDR2 FQNEAQ come from the germline V gene (reference sequence). Deletions cut 1 base from V and 0 bases from J, with 3 bases between. CDR3 sequence (DNA): TGTGCCAGCAGCTTAGTGGCTAACTATGGCTACACCTTC. It yields the protein CASSLVANYGYTF.

The chain recombines TRBV21-1 with TRBJ2-2; the table names TRBD2, a call not compared with the DNA. TRBV21-1 is shown as a pseudogene. The CDR3 runs to 21 residues. This CDR3 reads CASSKNPPGLAGRTNTGELFF. CDR3 DNA sequence: TGTGCCAGCAGCAAAAACCCGCCGGGACTAGCGGGGAGAACGAACACCGGGGAGCTGTTTTTT.

This clone was seen a handful of times. V usage is TRBV6-1 and J usage is TRBJ1-1, with D uncertain. The ends were cut back, 7 bases at V and 9 bases at J, with 15 bases in the middle. This CDR3 region has 12 residues. CDR1 is MNHNS, CDR2 SASEGT, per germline. The CDR3 protein is CASMDFLGKAFF. Written as DNA, the CDR3 is TGTGCCAGCATGGACTTCTTAGGTAAAGCTTTCTTT.

The genes are TRBV28 and TRBJ1-4; 9 positions agree with TRBD1. Germline CDR1 reads MDHEN; CDR2 reads SYDVKM. The ends lost 6 bases at V and 7 bases at J; junction bases unmatched: 9. The CDR3 is made up of 15 amino acids. For the CDR3, the DNA is TGTGCCAGCAGCTTTTCCGGGACAGGGAGTGAAAAACTGTTTTTT. Protein product: CASSFSGTGSEKLFF.

The V call is TRBV27, the J call TRBJ1-2, with D tentatively TRBD1 (5 bases). The CDR3 covers 16 residues. V lost 8 bases and J 4 bases, leaving 23 bases between the germline ends. Germline V gene sequence: CDR1 MNHEY, CDR2 SMNVEV (reference sequence). CDR3 region: CASGQTALLSSYGYTF. The DNA of the CDR3 is TGTGCCAGCGGGCAGACAGCTCTTTTATCTTCCTATGGCTACACCTTC.

A word on this clone: Distinct nucleotide sequences in the sample also encode this CDR3. V usage is TRBV10-3 and J usage is TRBJ2-7; D call uncertain. The CDR3 loop spans 13 amino acids. The germline V and J ends were trimmed by 2 bases and 2 bases, with 7 bases remaining between them. The germline V gene encodes CDR1 ENHRY and CDR2 SYGVKD. The CDR3 DNA reads as TGTGCCATCAGTGAGGAGTCGCCCTACGAGCAGTACTTC. Residues: CAISEESPYEQYF.

V gene TRBV5-4 combines with J gene TRBJ1-6, with D possibly TRBD1 on 5 matching bases. The CDR3 runs 15 residues. V lost 4 bases, J lost 5 bases, and 13 bases lay in between. Looked up from germline, CDR1 is SGHNT and CDR2 is YYREEE (reference sequence). DNA of the CDR3: TGTGCCAGCAGCGACGAGACAGAGGATAATTCACCCCTCCACTTT. The encoded protein is CASSDETEDNSPLHF.

V usage is TRBV5-1 and J usage is TRBJ2-3, with 11 nucleotides matching TRBD2. V trimming: 1 base; J trimming: 1 base; junction bases outside the gene matches: 11. This CDR3 is built from 19 residues. Germline V lookup: CDR1 SGHRS, CDR2 YFSETQ. Here the CDR3 reads CASSLQLAGVVRGTDTQYF. CDR3 in DNA: TGCGCCAGCAGCTTGCAACTAGCGGGAGTGGTCCGGGGCACAGATACGCAGTATTTT.

The CDR3 loop is CASSLVGSYEQYF. In DNA, the CDR3 is TGTGCCAGCAGCTTGGTGGGATCCTACGAGCAGTACTTC. This chain uses TRBV5-5 with TRBJ2-7; no firm D call. Germline-derived CDR1 and CDR2 are SGHKS and YYEKEE (reference sequence). Trimming took 0 bases from V and 1 from J, leaving 5 bases between them. The CDR3 is made up of 13 amino acids.

The V call is TRBV4-2, the J call TRBJ2-7; 7 nucleotides line up with TRBD2. Germline lookup yields CDR1 LGHNA and CDR2 YNFKEQ. The CDR3 extends over 11 amino acids. The V gene end was trimmed by 9 bases and the J gene end by 3 bases; junction bases not matched to a gene: 2. The CDR3 spells CASGGGYEQYF. CDR3 coding DNA: TGTGCCAGTGGGGGGGGCTACGAGCAGTACTTC.

This chain joins TRBV7-6 and TRBJ2-4, with 8 bases fitting TRBD2. V shed 5 bases and J 1 base; nucleotides not matched to a gene: 10. This CDR3 is 17 amino acids long. Germline lookup yields CDR1 SGHVS and CDR2 FNYEAQ. The CDR3 reads CASSQGRPGGAKNIQYF. The DNA of the CDR3 is TGTGCCAGCAGCCAAGGGAGGCCGGGGGGGGCCAAAAACATTCAGTACTTC.

The count of this clone is one. The J gene is TRBJ2-2, the V gene TRBV9; 8 bases align to TRBD2. This CDR3 region has 16 residues. The V gene end was trimmed by 7 bases and the J gene end by 7 bases; junction bases not matched to a gene: 15. Germline CDR1 is SGDLS and CDR2 is YYNGEE. CDR3 DNA sequence: TGTGCCAGCTCCTCTTCCGGGACTAGTCTTATCGGGGAGCTGTTTTTT. It encodes CASSSSGTSLIGELFF.

The rearrangement links TRBV7-2 to TRBJ1-2; perhaps TRBD1 as D (5 bases). V dropped 0 bases and J dropped 10 bases, with 18 bases sitting between them. Per the germline V gene, CDR1 is SGHTA and CDR2 is FQGNSA. The length of the CDR3 is 15 residues. In nucleotides, the CDR3 is TGTGCCAGCAGCTTAGCGGGGGACCGAAGTAGGCCCTACACCTTC. It encodes CASSLAGDRSRPYTF.

This chain uses TRBV5-1 with TRBJ2-3; D call uncertain. The V gene lost 0 bases and the J gene lost 1 base, with 9 bases spanning the gap. The CDR3 totals 15 residues. Germline-derived CDR1 and CDR2 are SGHRS and YFSETQ. The CDR3 here is CASSLAGQGTDTQYF. As DNA, the CDR3 is TGCGCCAGCAGCTTGGCGGGCCAAGGCACAGATACGCAGTATTTT. Full variable domain (remainder filled in from reference TRBV5-1 and TRBJ2-3): KAGVTQTPRYLIKTRGQQVTLSCSPISGHRSVSWYQQTPGQGLQFLFEYFSETQRNKGNFPGRFSGRQFSNSRSEMNVSTLELGDSALYLCASSLAGQGTDTQYFGPGTRLTVL.

As concerns this clone: At the DNA level, this CDR3 is encoded by other sequences in the same sample as well. J is TRBJ2-7 and V is TRBV6-5, with 7 bases fitting TRBD1. V shed 2 bases and J 6 bases; nucleotides not matched to a gene: 10. The CDR3 is 15 residues long. Germline V gene sequence: CDR1 MNHEY, CDR2 SVGAGI. The CDR3: CASSYSTTGSGEQYF. The CDR3 bases are TGTGCCAGCAGTTACAGCACGACAGGGTCCGGCGAGCAGTACTTC.

This clone is large within its sample. The chain has TRBV11-2 and TRBJ1-1; TRBD1 agrees at 10 bases. CDR1 is SGHAT and CDR2 is FQNNGV in the germline V gene. V was clipped by 1 base and J by 11 bases; unmatched bases: 4. The length of the CDR3 is 13 residues. CDR3 protein: CASSLAPGQGAFF. CDR3 DNA: TGTGCCAGCAGCTTAGCTCCGGGACAGGGGGCTTTCTTT.

In DNA form, the CDR3 reads TGTGCCAGCCGGAGAGGGGCGGTTTATCAGCCCCAGCATTTT. Encoded protein: CASRRGAVYQPQHF. The chain carries TRBV28 and TRBJ1-5; a possible D gene is TRBD1 (5 bases). Trimming cost V 8 bases and J 5 bases, with 16 bases left between them. CDR3 size: 14 residues. Per germline, CDR1 MDHEN and CDR2 SYDVKM.

J is TRBJ2-7 and V is TRBV19, with D hard to call. The germline CDR1 and CDR2 sequences are LNHDA and SQIVND (reference sequence). The ends were cut back, 4 bases at V and 4 bases at J, with 11 bases in the middle. This CDR3 has 13 amino acids. In DNA form, the CDR3 reads TGTGCCAGTAGTACTGGGGTCGGGTACGAGCAGTACTTC. Protein sequence: CASSTGVGYEQYF.

The V call is TRBV19, the J call TRBJ2-1, with 16 bases identical to TRBD2. CDR3 length equals 18 residues. Germline values: CDR1 LNHDA, CDR2 SQIVND (reference sequence). Trimming took 8 bases from V and 4 from J; bases not matched to a gene: 11. The CDR3 nucleotides read TGTGCCAGTTCCCCCGGGACTAGCGGGAGGGGGGTATACAATGAGCAGTTCTTC. Its protein is CASSPGTSGRGVYNEQFF.

This rearrangement joins TRBV4-3 to TRBJ2-7; D gene unclear. In germline, CDR1 is LGHNA, CDR2 YSLEER. Trimming stripped 0 bases from V and 4 bases from J, with 7 bases between. The CDR3 extends over 13 amino acids. CDR3 in amino acids: CASSQDLRYEQYF. CDR3 sequence (DNA): TGCGCCAGCAGCCAAGATCTGAGATACGAGCAGTACTTC.

In nucleotides, the CDR3 is TGTGCCAGCAGCACAGACGCGGGAGCGTCCTACGAGCAGTACTTC. Its translation: CASSTDAGASYEQYF. The chain combines TRBV9 with TRBJ2-7; 7 bases are a match to TRBD2. The CDR3 is 15 amino acids. V shed 4 bases and J 1 base; nucleotides not matched to a gene: 8. Germline CDR1 SGDLS, CDR2 YYNGEE.

The genes are TRBV6-5 and TRBJ2-7, with a weak D call TRBD1 (5 bases). Deletions cut 0 bases from V and 5 bases from J, with 17 bases between. Germline V gene data show CDR1 as MNHEY and CDR2 as SVGAGI. This CDR3 is 16 amino acids long. CDR3 sequence reads: CASSYSMAGQGNEQYF. The DNA of the CDR3 is TGTGCCAGCAGTTACTCGATGGCAGGGCAAGGTAACGAGCAGTACTTC.

The chain recombines TRBV4-1 with TRBJ2-5, with D possibly being TRBD1 (6 bases). Germline lookup yields CDR1 MGHRA and CDR2 YSYEKL. V lost 2 bases and J lost 2, with 9 bases in between. This CDR3 region has 14 residues. In DNA form, the CDR3 reads TGCGCCAGCAGCCAACAGGGGTCGCAAGAGACCCAGTACTTC. Translating it yields CASSQQGSQETQYF.

The rearrangement joins TRBV28 to TRBJ1-3, with a weak D call TRBD1 (5 bases). From germline, CDR1 is MDHEN and CDR2 SYDVKM. The germline V and J ends were trimmed by 5 bases and 4 bases, with 9 bases remaining between them. The CDR3 has 13 residues. CDR3 residues: CASSVHRGNTIYF. The CDR3 DNA follows: TGTGCCAGCAGTGTTCACAGGGGAAACACCATATATTTT.

V is TRBV4-2 and J is TRBJ2-1, with D maybe TRBD1 (6 bases). The CDR3 runs to 15 residues. The germline CDR1 and CDR2 sequences are LGHNA and YNFKEQ. The ends were cut back, 0 bases at V and 3 bases at J, with 9 bases in the middle. DNA for the CDR3: TGTGCCAGCAGCCAAGATAAAGGGGGCTACAATGAGCAGTTCTTC. Translation gives CASSQDKGGYNEQFF.

V gene TRBV27 combines with J gene TRBJ2-1, with D hard to call. Trimming cost V 2 bases and J 5 bases, with 7 bases left between them. The CDR3 totals 13 residues. In germline, CDR1 is MNHEY, CDR2 SMNVEV (reference sequence). CDR3 sequence: CASSLARHNEQFF. The CDR3 nucleotides are TGTGCCAGCAGTTTAGCCCGCCACAATGAGCAGTTCTTC.

The genes are TRBV27 and TRBJ1-5; possible D gene TRBD1, 5 bases. V lost 2 bases, J lost 9 bases, and 14 bases lay in between. In germline, CDR1 is MNHEY, CDR2 SMNVEV (reference sequence). The CDR3 extends over 14 amino acids. The CDR3, as DNA: TGTGCCAGCAGTTTAGGGAAGGGGAAGCGGCCCCAGCATTTT. It is translated as CASSLGKGKRPQHF.

A few counts support this clone. The chain recombines TRBV6-5 with TRBJ2-1; the match to TRBD2 covers 7 bases. CDR3 length: 15 residues. Unmatched junction bases numbered 10, after V lost 6 bases and J lost 5 bases. Looked up from germline, CDR1 is MNHEY and CDR2 is SVGAGI. Here the CDR3 DNA reads TGTGCCAGCAGCTATCAACTAGCGAGCCACAATGAGCAGTTCTTC. Translation: CASSYQLASHNEQFF.